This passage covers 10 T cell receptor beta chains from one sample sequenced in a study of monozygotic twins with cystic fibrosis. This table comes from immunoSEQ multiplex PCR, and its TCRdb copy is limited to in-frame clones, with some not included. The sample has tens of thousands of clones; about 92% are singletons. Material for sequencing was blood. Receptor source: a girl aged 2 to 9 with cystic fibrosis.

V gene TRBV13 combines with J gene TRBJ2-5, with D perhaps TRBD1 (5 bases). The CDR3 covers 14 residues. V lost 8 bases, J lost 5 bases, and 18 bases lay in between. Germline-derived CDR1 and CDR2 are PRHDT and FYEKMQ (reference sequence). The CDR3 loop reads CASADSYPEETQYF. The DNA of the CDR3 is TGTGCCAGCGCTGACAGCTATCCCGAGGAGACCCAGTACTTC.

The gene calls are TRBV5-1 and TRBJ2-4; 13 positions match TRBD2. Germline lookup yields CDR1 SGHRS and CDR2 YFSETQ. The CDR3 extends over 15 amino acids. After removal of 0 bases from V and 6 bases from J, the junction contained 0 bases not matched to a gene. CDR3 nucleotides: TGCGCCAGCAGCTTGGGGACTAGCGGGGGAAACATTCAGTACTTC. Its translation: CASSLGTSGGNIQYF.

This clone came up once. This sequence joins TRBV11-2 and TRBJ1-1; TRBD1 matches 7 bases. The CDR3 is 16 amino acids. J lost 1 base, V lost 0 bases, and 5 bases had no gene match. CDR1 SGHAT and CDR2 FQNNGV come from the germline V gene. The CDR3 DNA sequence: TGTGCCAGCAGCTTAGAACCCCGGACAGGGAACACTGAAGCTTTCTTT. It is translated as CASSLEPRTGNTEAFF. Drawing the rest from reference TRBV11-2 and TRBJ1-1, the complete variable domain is EAGVAQSPRYKIIEKRQSVAFWCNPISGHATLYWYQQILGQGPKLLIQFQNNGVVDDSQLPKDRFSAERLKGVDSTLKIQPAKLEDSAVYLCASSLEPRTGNTEAFFGQGTRLTVV.

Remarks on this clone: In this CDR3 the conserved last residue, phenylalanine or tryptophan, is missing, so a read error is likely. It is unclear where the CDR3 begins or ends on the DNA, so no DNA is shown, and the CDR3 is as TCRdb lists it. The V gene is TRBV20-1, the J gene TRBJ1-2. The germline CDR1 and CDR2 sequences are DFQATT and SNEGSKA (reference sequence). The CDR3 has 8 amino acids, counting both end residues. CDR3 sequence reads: CSARSTPA.

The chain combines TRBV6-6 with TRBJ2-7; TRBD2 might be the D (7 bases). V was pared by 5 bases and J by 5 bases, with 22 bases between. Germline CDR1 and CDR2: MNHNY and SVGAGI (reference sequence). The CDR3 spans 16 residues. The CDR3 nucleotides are TGTGCCAGCAGTCCGGCCCCTCGGGGGGCTTCGAACGAGCAGTACTTC. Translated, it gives CASSPAPRGASNEQYF.

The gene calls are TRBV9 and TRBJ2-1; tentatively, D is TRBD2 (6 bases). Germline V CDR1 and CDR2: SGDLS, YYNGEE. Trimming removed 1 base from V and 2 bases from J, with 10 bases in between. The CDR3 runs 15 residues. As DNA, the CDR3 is TGTGCCAGCAGCGTAAATGGGGGGACCTACAATGAGCAGTTCTTC. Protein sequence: CASSVNGGTYNEQFF.

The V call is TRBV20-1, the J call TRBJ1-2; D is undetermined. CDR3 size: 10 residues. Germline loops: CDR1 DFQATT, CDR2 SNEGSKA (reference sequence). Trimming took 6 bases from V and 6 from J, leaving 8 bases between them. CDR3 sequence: CSATAHGYTF. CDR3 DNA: TGCAGTGCCACAGCGCATGGCTACACCTTC.

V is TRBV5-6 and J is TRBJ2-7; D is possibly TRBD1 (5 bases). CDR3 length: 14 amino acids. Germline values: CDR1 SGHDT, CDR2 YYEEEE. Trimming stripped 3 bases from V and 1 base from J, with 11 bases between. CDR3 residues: CASSSGPGSYEQYF. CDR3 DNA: TGTGCCAGCAGCTCGGGCCCAGGGTCCTACGAGCAGTACTTC.

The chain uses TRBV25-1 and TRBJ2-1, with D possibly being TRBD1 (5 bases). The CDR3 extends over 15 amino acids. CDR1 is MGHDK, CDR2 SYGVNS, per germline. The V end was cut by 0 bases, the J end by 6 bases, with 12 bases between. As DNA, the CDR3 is TGTGCCAGCAGTGAATACAGGGTCCAAACCAATGAGCAGTTCTTC. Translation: CASSEYRVQTNEQFF. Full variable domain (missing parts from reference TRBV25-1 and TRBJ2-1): EADIYQTPRYLVIGTGKKITLECSQTMGHDKMYWYQQDPGMELHLIHYSYGVNSTEKGDLSSESTVSRIRTEHFPLTLESARPSHTSQYLCASSEYRVQTNEQFFGPGTRLTVL.

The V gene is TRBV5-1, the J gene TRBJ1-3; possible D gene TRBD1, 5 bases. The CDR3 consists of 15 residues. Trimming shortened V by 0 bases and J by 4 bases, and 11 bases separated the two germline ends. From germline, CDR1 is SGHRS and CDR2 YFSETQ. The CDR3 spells CASSLEAGTGNTIYF. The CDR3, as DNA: TGCGCCAGCAGCTTGGAGGCAGGGACGGGAAACACCATATATTTT.